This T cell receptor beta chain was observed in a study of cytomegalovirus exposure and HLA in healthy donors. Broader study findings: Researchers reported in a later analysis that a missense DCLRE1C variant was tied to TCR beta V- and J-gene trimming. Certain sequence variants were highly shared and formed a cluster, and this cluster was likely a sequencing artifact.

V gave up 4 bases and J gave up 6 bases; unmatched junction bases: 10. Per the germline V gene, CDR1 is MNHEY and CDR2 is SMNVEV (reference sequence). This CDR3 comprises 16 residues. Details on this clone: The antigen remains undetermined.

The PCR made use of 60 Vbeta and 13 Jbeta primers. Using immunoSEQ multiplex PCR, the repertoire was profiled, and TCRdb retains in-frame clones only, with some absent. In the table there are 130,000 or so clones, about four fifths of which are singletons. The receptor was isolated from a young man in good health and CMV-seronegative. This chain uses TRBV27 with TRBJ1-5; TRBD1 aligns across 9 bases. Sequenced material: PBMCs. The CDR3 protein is CASSSYRDREGQPQHF. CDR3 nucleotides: TGTGCCAGCAGTTCCTACCGGGACAGGGAAGGTCAGCCCCAGCATTTT.